The 27 T cell receptor beta chains below all came from one sample that was sequenced in a study of blood T cell repertoires in COVID-19. Repertoires were generated with immunoSEQ multiplex PCR, while TCRdb's copy carries only in-frame clones and drops some. The sample gives 140,000 or so clones, approximately 80% of which show up once; roughly 15% is in the top ten. The source material was peripheral blood. Receptors were obtained from a man in his forties or fifties with acute or convalescent COVID-19.

The gene calls are TRBV6-5 and TRBJ2-5, with TRBD2 matching 8 bases. V shed 8 bases and J 0 bases; nucleotides not matched to a gene: 5. The length of the CDR3 is 14 residues. Germline CDR1 reads MNHEY; CDR2 reads SVGAGI. CDR3 sequence: CASGAGGNQETQYF. CDR3 DNA: TGTGCCAGCGGGGCGGGGGGAAACCAAGAGACCCAGTACTTC.

The chain combines TRBV5-1 with TRBJ1-6, with TRBD1 as a possible D gene (5 bases). Germline values: CDR1 SGHRS, CDR2 YFSETQ. The CDR3 length is 14 residues. Trimming pared 5 bases from V and 3 bases from J, leaving 9 bases between. In nucleotides, the CDR3 is TGCGCCAGCAGGACAGTGGGCTATAATTCACCCCTCCACTTT. Protein sequence: CASRTVGYNSPLHF.

The chain combines TRBV27 with TRBJ2-1; a weak D match, TRBD2 (6 bases). V lost 0 bases to trimming and J lost 7 bases, with 13 bases between them. Germline values: CDR1 MNHEY, CDR2 SMNVEV (reference sequence). CDR3 length: 15 residues. The CDR3 coding sequence is TGTGCCAGCAGTTTATCAAGGGCAGGGAGGAATGAGCAGTTCTTC. Encoded protein: CASSLSRAGRNEQFF.

V usage is TRBV5-1 and J usage is TRBJ1-2; D unresolved. This CDR3 has 14 residues. Germline V gene data show CDR1 as SGHRS and CDR2 as YFSETQ. Trimming stripped 1 base from V and 3 bases from J, with 10 bases between. CDR3 sequence reads: CASSLWPGDYGYTF. DNA for the CDR3: TGCGCCAGCAGCTTGTGGCCGGGAGACTATGGCTACACCTTC. Looking up the rest from reference TRBV5-1 and TRBJ1-2 gives the full variable domain: KAGVTQTPRYLIKTRGQQVTLSCSPISGHRSVSWYQQTPGQGLQFLFEYFSETQRNKGNFPGRFSGRQFSNSRSEMNVSTLELGDSALYLCASSLWPGDYGYTFGSGTRLTVV.

V is TRBV4-1 and J is TRBJ1-1; D ambiguous. The germline CDR1 and CDR2 sequences are MGHRA and YSYEKL. CDR3 size: 13 residues. V was shortened by 0 bases and J by 7 bases, with 9 bases between the two germline ends. DNA for the CDR3: TGCGCCAGCAGCCAAGATTCCCCTCGTGAAGCTTTCTTT. Its translation: CASSQDSPREAFF.

J is TRBJ2-6 and V is TRBV4-1; TRBD2 matches at 7 bases. V shed 1 base, J shed 3 bases, and the junction held 6 bases outside the gene matches. The germline V gene has CDR1 MGHRA and CDR2 YSYEKL. The length of the CDR3 is 17 residues. The CDR3 sequence is CASSQGPGGVGANVLTF. CDR3 DNA sequence: TGCGCCAGCAGCCAAGGCCCGGGAGGTGTTGGGGCCAACGTCCTGACTTTC.

There are a few counts of this clone. The CDR3 DNA reads as TGTGCCAGCAGTTCAGGGGTTGAGCAGTTCTTC. Residues: CASSSGVEQFF. This chain joins TRBV7-9 and TRBJ2-1, with D perhaps matching TRBD1 (6 bases). Germline values: CDR1 SEHNR, CDR2 FQNEAQ (reference sequence). The CDR3 runs to 11 residues. V was trimmed by 6 bases and J by 9 bases, leaving 9 bases between them.

The rearrangement uses TRBV5-1 and TRBJ2-5; D is possibly TRBD1 (6 bases). Trimming removed 0 bases at V and 3 bases at J, with 9 bases between. The CDR3 totals 14 residues. CDR1 is SGHRS and CDR2 is YFSETQ in the germline V gene. CDR3 residues: CASSLEQGEETQYF. The CDR3 DNA sequence: TGCGCCAGCAGCTTGGAACAGGGTGAAGAGACCCAGTACTTC.

V usage is TRBV5-1 and J usage is TRBJ1-3, with 8 bases lining up with TRBD1. The CDR3 covers 18 residues. Losses at the gene ends were 0 bases for V and 0 bases for J; bases not matched to a gene: 8. Germline-derived CDR1 and CDR2 are SGHRS and YFSETQ. The CDR3 loop is CASSLEGQGAFSGNTIYF. The CDR3 region has the DNA TGCGCCAGCAGCTTGGAGGGTCAGGGGGCCTTCTCTGGAAACACCATATATTTT.

This chain uses TRBV9 with TRBJ2-5; the D gene is possibly TRBD1 (5 bases). Trimming left V 4 bases short and J 2 bases short, with 12 bases between. CDR3 length: 14 residues. Germline-derived CDR1 and CDR2 are SGDLS and YYNGEE. The CDR3 bases are TGTGCCAGCAGCACGCAGGGTTCTCAAGAGACCCAGTACTTC. The encoded protein is CASSTQGSQETQYF.

The rearrangement joins TRBV5-1 to TRBJ2-2; 10 bases agree with TRBD1. The germline gives CDR1 SGHRS, CDR2 YFSETQ. This CDR3 spans 18 amino acids. V lost 0 bases, J lost 6 bases, and 11 bases stayed unmatched. The CDR3 nucleotides read TGCGCCAGCAGCTTGGTTCAGATGGGACAGGGGATTCCCGGGGAGCTGTTTTTT. Protein sequence: CASSLVQMGQGIPGELFF.

The J gene is TRBJ2-5, the V gene TRBV4-1, with 9 bases that match TRBD2. Germline-derived CDR1 and CDR2 are MGHRA and YSYEKL. Losses at the gene ends were 1 base for V and 5 bases for J; bases not matched to a gene: 14. This CDR3 spans 18 amino acids. The CDR3, as DNA: TGCGCCAGCAGCCAAGCTCCCTCATTAGCGGGGGTGGGGGAGACCCAGTACTTC. The encoded protein is CASSQAPSLAGVGETQYF.

This clone occurred a few times. V and J are TRBV11-2 and TRBJ1-1; D might be TRBD1 (6 bases). CDR1 and CDR2 from the germline V gene are SGHAT and FQNNGV. This CDR3 region has 16 residues. V lost 0 bases and J lost 1, with 12 bases in between. The CDR3 DNA reads as TGTGCCAGCAGCTTAGAGACAGGCCGCCCGAACACTGAAGCTTTCTTT. Protein sequence: CASSLETGRPNTEAFF.

The chain employs TRBV6-2 or TRBV6-3 and TRBJ2-1, with 8 bases fitting TRBD1. The CDR3 spans 16 residues. V was pared by 5 bases and J by 3 bases, with 9 bases of the junction left unmatched. Germline assignment: CDR1 MNHEY and CDR2 SVGEGT. The CDR3 protein is CASSHQQGDFYNEQFF. The CDR3 nucleotides are TGTGCCAGCAGTCACCAACAGGGGGATTTCTACAATGAGCAGTTCTTC.

There are a few counts of this clone. The chain has TRBV10-3 and TRBJ1-2; 7 bases match TRBD1. Germline CDR1 and CDR2: ENHRY and SYGVKD. The V and J ends lost 2 bases and 6 bases, in that order; junction bases with no gene match: 3. The CDR3 is made up of 13 amino acids. The CDR3 protein is CAISELGGHGYTF. The CDR3 DNA reads TGTGCCATCAGTGAGCTAGGGGGCCATGGCTACACCTTC.

The genes are TRBV7-2 and TRBJ1-2, with a weak D call TRBD1 (5 bases). Trimming cost V 6 bases and J 8 bases, with 19 bases left between them. From germline, CDR1 is SGHTA and CDR2 FQGNSA. The CDR3 runs 14 residues. The CDR3 nucleotides read TGTGCCAGCAGACTTAACACAGGTGTTGGGGGCTACACCTTC. This encodes CASRLNTGVGGYTF.

The gene calls are TRBV7-9 and TRBJ1-1; D may be TRBD1 (5 bases). This CDR3 contains 17 residues. Germline V gene data show CDR1 as SEHNR and CDR2 as FQNEAQ (reference sequence). V lost 1 base, J lost 3 bases, and 18 bases lay in between. The CDR3 nucleotides are TGTGCCAGCAGCTTAGGCTCTGGGATCAGGGTGCACACTGAAGCTTTCTTT. It encodes CASSLGSGIRVHTEAFF.

The CDR3 reads CASRITGATNEKLFF. The CDR3 region has the DNA TGTGCCAGCAGGATTACAGGGGCAACTAATGAAAAACTGTTTTTT. The rearrangement links TRBV2 to TRBJ1-4; 7 nucleotides align to TRBD1. In germline, CDR1 is SNHLY, CDR2 FYNNEI. The CDR3 has 15 amino acids. Trimming removed 6 bases from V and 0 bases from J; junction bases left unmatched: 4.

This clone showed up just once. The chain has TRBV10-1 and TRBJ1-1; TRBD1 matches at 7 bases. Germline V gene data show CDR1 as WNHNN and CDR2 as SYGVQD (reference sequence). The CDR3 covers 14 residues. Germline trimming cut 5 bases from V and 7 bases from J; bases unmatched to any gene: 10. CDR3 DNA: TGCGCCAGCAGTCCCACGACAGGGCAAATTGAAGCTTTCTTT. Encoded protein: CASSPTTGQIEAFF.

This chain uses TRBV9 with TRBJ2-3; D unclear. Germline CDR1 is SGDLS and CDR2 is YYNGEE. Trimming cost V 0 bases and J 0 bases, with 8 bases left between them. The CDR3 totals 15 residues. For the CDR3, the DNA is TGTGCCAGCAGCGTAGGGCTTGTAAGCACAGATACGCAGTATTTT. It codes for CASSVGLVSTDTQYF.

This chain connects TRBV6-5 to TRBJ2-3; D ambiguous. Germline values: CDR1 MNHEY, CDR2 SVGAGI. V was pared by 7 bases and J by 1 base, with 12 bases between. The CDR3 length is 14 residues. CDR3 DNA: TGTGCCAGCAAGAGCTCCCTTGGCACAGATACGCAGTATTTT. Protein sequence: CASKSSLGTDTQYF.

This sequence joins TRBV4-2 and TRBJ2-7; 8 bases align to TRBD2. The CDR3 length is 15 residues. V lost 1 base, J lost 6 bases, and 8 bases stayed unmatched. Looked up from germline, CDR1 is LGHNA and CDR2 is YNFKEQ. The CDR3 DNA follows: TGTGCCAGCAGCCAAGGTGGTAGCGGGGCCCTCGAGCAGTACTTC. It translates to CASSQGGSGALEQYF.

The V call is TRBV7-9, the J call TRBJ2-3; no firm D call. The CDR3 covers 14 residues. The V end lost 5 bases, the J end lost 4 bases, and 13 bases lay between the germline ends. The germline CDR1 and CDR2 sequences are SEHNR and FQNEAQ (reference sequence). CDR3 nucleotide sequence: TGTGCCAGCAGCCGTCACCAGCGCGCAGATACGCAGTATTTT. Protein sequence: CASSRHQRADTQYF.

This clone was seen a few times. The chain links TRBV5-4 to TRBJ1-2; no firm D call. V was pared by 4 bases and J by 3 bases, with 16 bases between. CDR1 SGHNT and CDR2 YYREEE come from the germline V gene (reference sequence). CDR3 size: 15 residues. The CDR3 loop reads CASSPSMARDYGYTF. The CDR3 region has the DNA TGTGCCAGCAGCCCCTCAATGGCGCGGGACTATGGCTACACCTTC.

The chain is built from TRBV3-1 (or the pseudogene TRBV3-2) and TRBJ2-3; 9 bases align to TRBD2. The J segment lost 4 bases and the V segment lost 1 base, leaving 6 bases of the junction unmatched. CDR3 length: 16 residues. Germline CDR1 and CDR2: LGHDT and YNNKEL (reference sequence). This CDR3 reads CASSQVGRGGSDTQYF. The DNA for the CDR3 is TGTGCCAGCAGCCAAGTCGGGCGGGGGGGTTCAGATACGCAGTATTTT.

The chain joins TRBV5-1 to TRBJ1-2; maybe TRBD1 (6 bases). V was trimmed by 1 base and J by 4 bases, leaving 20 bases between them. The CDR3 is made up of 17 amino acids. Per germline, CDR1 SGHRS and CDR2 YFSETQ. This CDR3 is CASSLTGQPEKGYGYTF. Written as DNA, the CDR3 is TGCGCCAGCAGCTTGACTGGACAGCCCGAAAAAGGCTATGGCTACACCTTC.

The rearrangement links TRBV5-1 to TRBJ2-1; no clear D. The germline V gene has CDR1 SGHRS and CDR2 YFSETQ. CDR3 length: 16 amino acids. V lost 2 bases, J lost 2 bases, and 14 bases lay in between. For the CDR3, the DNA is TGCGCCAGCAGCTTCCGGATAGCACTTACCTACAATGAGCAGTTCTTC. Protein: CASSFRIALTYNEQFF.